The present TCR beta chain was sequenced within a study of OX40 agonist ivuxolimab in advanced cancers. Trimming pared 5 bases from V and 0 bases from J, leaving 13 bases between. The CDR3 runs to 15 residues. Germline V gene sequence: CDR1 MNHNY, CDR2 SVGAGI (reference sequence). Assay used: immunoSEQ multiplex PCR; TCRdb lists only in-frame clones, some missing. The sample gives about 56,000 clones, roughly 82% of which show up once; more than 3.5% is in the top ten. The chain couples TRBV6-6 to TRBJ1-1, with a tentative D call TRBD1 (5 bases). The source is an adult with an advanced solid tumor such as melanoma, head and neck, liver or kidney cancer. Sample: CD4+ or CD8+ T cells sorted from blood, taken in a trial of the OX40 agonist ivuxolimab. CDR3: CASSSRQSMNTEAFF. CDR3 sequence (DNA): TGTGCCAGCAGTAGTCGACAGTCAATGAACACTGAAGCTTTCTTT.